Shown below are 24 T cell receptor beta chains from a single sample sequenced in a study of blood T cell repertoires in COVID-19. The table came from immunoSEQ multiplex PCR; TCRdb's copy has only in-frame clones and leaves some out. The repertoire consists of 300,000 to 450,000 clones, with around 87% occurring once and the leading ten covering approximately 1.9%. The specimen sequenced was PBMCs or T cells enriched from blood (not recorded which). The receptors shown here come from a man aged 35-49 years in a cohort exposed to, infected with or recovered from COVID-19 (not recorded which).

The chain employs TRBV6-5 and TRBJ2-7, with D perhaps matching TRBD1 (6 bases). This CDR3 is built from 13 residues. Germline loops: CDR1 MNHEY, CDR2 SVGAGI. V lost 4 bases to trimming and J lost 2 bases, with 9 bases between them. Here the CDR3 reads CASSLNRAYEQYF. The CDR3 DNA reads TGTGCCAGCAGTTTAAACAGGGCCTACGAGCAGTACTTC.

This chain links TRBV19 with TRBJ2-2; D call uncertain. Germline CDR1 LNHDA, CDR2 SQIVND (reference sequence). Deletions cut 5 bases from V and 7 bases from J, with 17 bases between. The CDR3 is 15 amino acids. Here the CDR3 DNA reads TGTGCCAGTAGTCCCCCTATGAGGATGAGCGGGGAGCTGTTTTTT. Protein: CASSPPMRMSGELFF.

V usage is TRBV5-1 and J usage is TRBJ1-4; the D gene is possibly TRBD1 (6 bases). V lost 0 bases and J 4 bases, leaving 19 bases between the germline ends. The germline V gene encodes CDR1 SGHRS and CDR2 YFSETQ. This CDR3 contains 18 residues. The CDR3 DNA follows: TGCGCCAGCAGCTTGGCCGCCGGGACACATCAGGGTAATGAAAAACTGTTTTTT. It encodes CASSLAAGTHQGNEKLFF.

This clone was detected a few times. This chain links TRBV7-9 with TRBJ2-3, with 8 bases lining up with TRBD2. Trimming cost V 4 bases and J 7 bases; bases outside gene matches: 13. This CDR3 has 16 amino acids. Germline CDR1 and CDR2: SEHNR and FQNEAQ (reference sequence). The CDR3: CASSSQISGDRNTQYF. The CDR3 coding sequence is TGTGCCAGCAGCTCCCAGATTAGCGGGGACCGAAATACGCAGTATTTT. The full variable domain, rest sourced from reference TRBV7-9 and TRBJ2-3, is DTGVSQNPRHKITKRGQNVTFRCDPISEHNRLYWYRQTLGQGPEFLTYFQNEAQLEKSRLLSDRFSAERPKGSFSTLEIQRTEQGDSAMYLCASSSQISGDRNTQYFGPGTRLTVL.

The chain combines TRBV6-6 with TRBJ2-6; 11 bases are a match to TRBD1. Germline assignment: CDR1 MNHNY and CDR2 SVGAGI (reference sequence). V shed 6 bases, J shed 0 bases, and the junction held 7 bases outside the gene matches. CDR3 length: 18 amino acids. The CDR3 DNA sequence: TGTGCCAGCAGACGAACCGGGACAGGGGGCTCTGGGGCCAACGTCCTGACTTTC. Translated: CASRRTGTGGSGANVLTF.

The chain joins TRBV5-1 to TRBJ1-4, with 7 nucleotides matching TRBD1. V was pared by 4 bases and J by 6 bases, with 6 bases of the junction left unmatched. This CDR3 has 14 residues. CDR1 and CDR2 from the germline V gene are SGHRS and YFSETQ. In DNA, the CDR3 is TGCGCCAGCAGCCTCGGGGGACAGTATGAAAAACTGTTTTTT. This codes for CASSLGGQYEKLFF.

This clone was observed a single time. The chain couples TRBV5-1 to TRBJ1-6, with TRBD1 identical over 7 bases. The CDR3 contains 14 residues. The trim removed 7 bases at V and 7 bases at J, leaving 8 bases unmatched. CDR1 SGHRS and CDR2 YFSETQ come from the germline V gene. CDR3 in DNA: TGCGCCAGCGGGCGACAGGGCTTGAATTCACCCCTCCACTTT. Translated: CASGRQGLNSPLHF.

V and J are TRBV7-9 and TRBJ2-7, with TRBD2 matching 13 bases. The V gene's germline CDR1 is SEHNR and CDR2 FQNEAQ (reference sequence). Trimming took 2 bases from V and 2 from J; bases not matched to a gene: 3. The CDR3 runs to 16 residues. The CDR3 DNA is TGTGCCAGCAGCTTAACCGGGACTAGCGGGACCTACGAGCAGTACTTC. Translating gives CASSLTGTSGTYEQYF.

V gene TRBV3-1 (or the pseudogene TRBV3-2) combines with J gene TRBJ1-3; D gene unclear. The germline CDR1 and CDR2 sequences are LGHDT and YNNKEL (reference sequence). With 2 bases removed from V and 4 bases from J, the gap between germline ends came to 3 bases. The CDR3 totals 12 residues. The CDR3 is CASSQRGNTIYF. For the CDR3, the DNA is TGTGCCAGCAGCCAACGGGGAAACACCATATATTTT.

The chain joins TRBV11-2 to TRBJ1-2; D perhaps matches TRBD1 (6 bases). Germline V CDR1 and CDR2: SGHAT, FQNNGV. This CDR3 has 16 residues. Trimming cost V 4 bases and J 9 bases, with 24 bases left between them. CDR3 bases: TGTGCCAGCAGCTCTCGGGACACGTCTCCCCTTTTGCGCTACACCTTC. It is translated as CASSSRDTSPLLRYTF.

This clone was seen a single time. The J gene is TRBJ1-2, the V gene TRBV6-5; 7 nucleotides line up with TRBD1. The CDR3 has 13 amino acids. J was trimmed by 3 bases and V by 2 bases; bases with no gene match: 0. Germline V gene lookup returns CDR1 MNHEY and CDR2 SVGAGI. The CDR3 coding sequence is TGTGCCAGCAGTTACAGGGGGCACTATGGCTACACCTTC. This gives the protein CASSYRGHYGYTF.

This clone appeared once. The chain is built from TRBV11-2 and TRBJ2-6; 11 bases match TRBD1. J gave up 1 base and V 5 bases, and 4 bases lay outside the gene matches. From germline, CDR1 is SGHAT and CDR2 FQNNGV. This CDR3 contains 17 residues. The CDR3 protein is CASSQDRGRSGANVLTF. In nucleotides, the CDR3 is TGTGCCAGCAGCCAGGACAGGGGGCGGTCTGGGGCCAACGTCCTGACTTTC.

The chain joins TRBV27 to TRBJ1-4; possibly TRBD1 for D (6 bases). V lost 8 bases and J lost 3, with 10 bases in between. Germline V lookup: CDR1 MNHEY, CDR2 SMNVEV (reference sequence). The CDR3 has 13 residues. The CDR3 spells CASQGLANEKLFF. In DNA, the CDR3 is TGTGCCAGCCAGGGGCTAGCTAATGAAAAACTGTTTTTT.

The chain recombines TRBV19 with TRBJ2-7; 9 bases fit TRBD2. Germline V lookup: CDR1 LNHDA, CDR2 SQIVND (reference sequence). The CDR3 contains 13 residues. J lost 0 bases, V lost 10 bases, and 4 bases had no gene match. The CDR3 DNA sequence: TGTGCCACAGATAGCGGGAGCTCCTACGAGCAGTACTTC. Its translation is CATDSGSSYEQYF.

The chain has TRBV29-1 and TRBJ2-1; a weak D match, TRBD1 (8 bases). Germline CDR1 reads SQVTM; CDR2 reads ANQGSEA. V was trimmed by 4 bases and J by 1 base, leaving 23 bases between them. The CDR3 spans 18 residues. CDR3 in amino acids: CSVGGQGKSGVSYNEQFF. CDR3 bases: TGCAGCGTTGGAGGACAGGGAAAAAGCGGGGTATCCTACAATGAGCAGTTCTTC.

This chain connects TRBV2 to TRBJ1-6; a possible D gene is TRBD1 (5 bases). CDR1 SNHLY and CDR2 FYNNEI come from the germline V gene. The CDR3 consists of 13 residues. V gave up 7 bases and J gave up 7 bases, with 11 bases separating them. Here the CDR3 reads CASIRAENSPLHF. The CDR3 DNA sequence: TGTGCCAGCATCAGGGCAGAGAATTCACCCCTCCACTTT. The full variable domain, rest sourced from reference TRBV2 and TRBJ1-6, is EPEVTQTPSHQVTQMGQEVILRCVPISNHLYFYWYRQILGQKVEFLVSFYNNEISEKSEIFDDQFSVERPDGSNFTLKIRSTKLEDSAMYFCASIRAENSPLHFGNGTRLTVT.

This chain joins TRBV7-9 and TRBJ1-4; no definite D call. The germline V gene encodes CDR1 SEHNR and CDR2 FQNEAQ (reference sequence). CDR3 length: 15 residues. V lost 4 bases and J lost 2, with 11 bases in between. The CDR3 loop is CASSSVRATNEKLFF. As DNA, the CDR3 is TGTGCCAGCAGCTCCGTCAGAGCGACTAATGAAAAACTGTTTTTT.

The chain uses TRBV7-9 and TRBJ2-2; TRBD1 might be the D (6 bases). Per the germline V gene, CDR1 is SEHNR and CDR2 is FQNEAQ (reference sequence). With 7 bases removed from V and 6 bases from J, the gap between germline ends came to 12 bases. The CDR3 is 13 residues long. In nucleotides, the CDR3 is TGTGCCAGCATCTACAGGGACCCCGGGGAGCTGTTTTTT. Protein sequence: CASIYRDPGELFF.

This clone was seen just once. This chain connects TRBV18 to TRBJ1-4; the match to TRBD1 covers 8 bases. Trimming cost V 2 bases and J 3 bases; bases outside gene matches: 2. This CDR3 is 15 amino acids long. Germline values: CDR1 KGHSH, CDR2 LQKENI. The CDR3 nucleotides are TGTGCCAGCTCACCAGGGACAGGCCCTAATGAAAAACTGTTTTTT. Amino acids: CASSPGTGPNEKLFF.

The V and J genes are TRBV27 and TRBJ2-3, with 12 bases matching TRBD1. The CDR3 spans 18 residues. Trimming took 5 bases from V and 1 from J; bases not matched to a gene: 10. Germline CDR1 MNHEY, CDR2 SMNVEV (reference sequence). The CDR3 DNA sequence: TGTGCCAGCAGTACGGGACAGGGGGCTGAGGTGGGCACAGATACGCAGTATTTT. It translates to CASSTGQGAEVGTDTQYF.

This sequence joins TRBV30 and TRBJ1-4; 10 bases are shared with TRBD1. V shed 4 bases and J 7 bases; nucleotides not matched to a gene: 9. The CDR3 length is 15 residues. Germline V lookup: CDR1 GTSNPN, CDR2 SVGIG (reference sequence). In DNA, the CDR3 is TGTGCCTGGAACGACAGGGGGCGAGCTAGTGAAAAACTGTTTTTT. It specifies CAWNDRGRASEKLFF.

This clone was detected only a few times. The chain joins TRBV2 to TRBJ2-7; D unresolved. Trimming pared 6 bases from V and 2 bases from J, leaving 17 bases between. CDR1 is SNHLY, CDR2 FYNNEI, per germline. This CDR3 has 15 amino acids. For the CDR3, the DNA is TGTGCCAGCAGAGACATGATCCCTGGCACCTACGAGCAGTACTTC. This encodes CASRDMIPGTYEQYF.

About this clone: This sample includes further DNA sequences coding for the same CDR3. The gene calls are TRBV5-1 and TRBJ2-3; a possible D gene is TRBD2 (5 bases). Germline V gene lookup returns CDR1 SGHRS and CDR2 YFSETQ. V was trimmed by 1 base and J by 1 base, leaving 7 bases between them. The CDR3 has 14 amino acids. CDR3 DNA: TGCGCCAGCAGCTTGTCCGGGGGCACAGATACGCAGTATTTT. It is translated as CASSLSGGTDTQYF.

The CDR3 reads CSVADLSYEQYF. The CDR3 region has the DNA TGCAGCGTTGCGGACTTGTCCTACGAGCAGTACTTC. V gene TRBV29-1 combines with J gene TRBJ2-7; D perhaps matches TRBD2 (5 bases). The CDR3 spans 12 residues. Germline V gives CDR1 SQVTM, CDR2 ANQGSEA. Trimming pared 4 bases from V and 1 base from J, leaving 8 bases between.